Presented here are 17 T cell receptor beta chains from one specimen sequenced in a study of shared clonotypes between healthy human individuals. Data came from immunoSEQ multiplex PCR; TCRdb stores just in-frame clones and leaves some out. The sample shows about 2.3 million clones, roughly 93% of them seen only once. Sequencing input: naive CD4+ T cells from PBMCs. The subset: CD45RA+ positively selected. The source is a man aged 18 to 35 in good health. Some clones in this sample may be carry-over from other donors' samples.

This chain connects TRBV7-8 to TRBJ1-5; 9 bases map to TRBD1. The CDR3 is made up of 16 amino acids. The V segment lost 5 bases and the J segment 3 bases; nucleotides outside the gene matches: 8. CDR1 SGHVS and CDR2 FQNEAQ come from the germline V gene. CDR3 loop: CASSQLRTGVNQPQHF. In DNA form, the CDR3 reads TGTGCCAGCAGCCAGTTGCGGACAGGGGTCAATCAGCCCCAGCATTTT.

The rearrangement joins TRBV6-1 to TRBJ2-7; D call uncertain. The germline CDR1 and CDR2 sequences are MNHNS and SASEGT. Trimming shortened V by 7 bases and J by 3 bases, and 13 bases separated the two germline ends. The CDR3 is 13 residues long. CDR3 nucleotide sequence: TGTGCCAGCACTAGACATGCGGACTACGAGCAGTACTTC. Its protein product is CASTRHADYEQYF.

This chain links TRBV7-3 with TRBJ2-2; possibly TRBD2 for D (6 bases). The CDR3 is made up of 15 amino acids. Per germline, CDR1 SGHTA and CDR2 FQGTGA. V was trimmed by 2 bases and J by 4 bases, leaving 11 bases between them. The CDR3 DNA follows: TGTGCCAGCAGCTTAGGTCTGGGGGGCACCGGGGAGCTGTTTTTT. Protein sequence: CASSLGLGGTGELFF.

This rearrangement joins TRBV6-1 to TRBJ2-1; 9 nucleotides agree with TRBD2. The CDR3 has 14 amino acids. Germline-derived CDR1 and CDR2 are MNHNS and SASEGT. Germline trimming cut 10 bases from V and 2 bases from J; bases unmatched to any gene: 6. The CDR3 loop is CATKTSGTYNEQFF. The DNA for the CDR3 is TGTGCCACCAAGACTAGCGGAACCTACAATGAGCAGTTCTTC.

The chain couples TRBV10-3 to TRBJ1-5, with a weak D call TRBD1 (6 bases). Germline CDR1 reads ENHRY; CDR2 reads SYGVKD. CDR3 length equals 16 residues. V dropped 0 bases and J dropped 7 bases, with 16 bases sitting between them. The CDR3 reads CAISESRGARDQPQHF. The CDR3 nucleotides read TGTGCCATCAGTGAGTCCCGGGGGGCGAGAGACCAGCCCCAGCATTTT.

The chain recombines TRBV10-3 with TRBJ1-1; no clear D. The germline CDR1 and CDR2 sequences are ENHRY and SYGVKD. V was clipped by 0 bases and J by 4 bases, with 6 bases between them. There are 13 residues in the CDR3. CDR3 in DNA: TGTGCCATCAGTGAGTCCCCAACCACTGAAGCTTTCTTT. Residues: CAISESPTTEAFF.

J is TRBJ1-3 and V is TRBV15; TRBD1 matches at 8 bases. After removal of 0 bases from V and 0 bases from J, the junction contained 7 bases not matched to a gene. CDR1 and CDR2 from the germline V gene are LNHNV and YYDKDF (reference sequence). The CDR3 loop spans 18 amino acids. CDR3 coding DNA: TGTGCCACCAGCAGAGACAAGTTTACAGGGGGCTCTGGAAACACCATATATTTT. Its protein product is CATSRDKFTGGSGNTIYF.

V is TRBV30 and J is TRBJ1-5; a possible D gene is TRBD1 (6 bases). Trimming removed 1 base at V and 6 bases at J, with 10 bases between. This CDR3 has 13 amino acids. CDR1 and CDR2 (germline): GTSNPN, SVGIG (reference sequence). The CDR3 coding sequence is TGTGCCTGGAGTGCCGACAGGTCTCAGCCCCAGCATTTT. Amino acids: CAWSADRSQPQHF.

The chain employs TRBV28 and TRBJ1-4; 8 nucleotides agree with TRBD1. V lost 6 bases to trimming and J lost 5 bases; unmatched junction nucleotides: 11. Germline loops: CDR1 MDHEN, CDR2 SYDVKM. The CDR3 has 16 residues. CDR3 amino acids: CASRNGQGLGNEKLFF. CDR3 nucleotides: TGTGCCAGCAGGAACGGACAGGGCCTGGGGAATGAAAAACTGTTTTTT. Full variable domain (missing parts from reference TRBV28 and TRBJ1-4): DVKVTQSSRYLVKRTGEKVFLECVQDMDHENMFWYRQDPGLGLRLIYFSYDVKMKEKGDIPEGYSVSREKKERFSLILESASTNQTSMYLCASRNGQGLGNEKLFFGSGTQLSVL.

This chain links TRBV30 with TRBJ2-3, with TRBD2 identical over 11 bases. Unmatched junction bases numbered 6, after V lost 7 bases and J lost 6 bases. Germline V gives CDR1 GTSNPN, CDR2 SVGIG (reference sequence). This CDR3 region has 13 residues. In DNA form, the CDR3 reads TGTGCCTCCCATTTAGCGGGAGGGGATACGCAGTATTTT. Its protein product is CASHLAGGDTQYF.

This clone was counted only a few times. This chain uses TRBV30 with TRBJ1-1; 7 positions match TRBD1. Losses at the gene ends were 2 bases for V and 0 bases for J; bases not matched to a gene: 9. Germline V gene lookup returns CDR1 GTSNPN and CDR2 SVGIG (reference sequence). CDR3 length equals 16 residues. CDR3 bases: TGTGCCTGGAGTCCATCACGACAGGGATTGAACACTGAAGCTTTCTTT. It specifies CAWSPSRQGLNTEAFF.

This clone was recorded only once. Other DNA sequences in this sample translate to the same CDR3. The chain has TRBV28 and TRBJ2-7; no clear D. The CDR3 runs to 14 residues. V shed 4 bases and J shed 1 base, with 11 bases lying between them. CDR1 and CDR2 from the germline V gene are MDHEN and SYDVKM. The CDR3 loop is CASSSTGLSYEQYF. The CDR3 coding sequence is TGTGCCAGCAGTTCTACGGGTCTATCCTACGAGCAGTACTTC.

This chain uses TRBV9 with TRBJ2-1, with 10 bases fitting TRBD2. The CDR3 loop spans 16 amino acids. The V gene end was trimmed by 0 bases and the J gene end by 3 bases; junction bases not matched to a gene: 3. Looked up from germline, CDR1 is SGDLS and CDR2 is YYNGEE. The CDR3 nucleotides are TGTGCCAGCAGCGTAGTCCAGCGGGGGGGCTACAATGAGCAGTTCTTC. It is translated as CASSVVQRGGYNEQFF.

Concerning this clone: The identical CDR3 is also encoded by other nucleotide sequences in the sample. The rearrangement links TRBV9 to TRBJ2-1, with 11 bases identical to TRBD2. The CDR3 covers 15 residues. Per germline, CDR1 SGDLS and CDR2 YYNGEE. V gave up 2 bases and J gave up 5 bases; unmatched junction bases: 3. The CDR3 region has the DNA TGTGCCAGCAGCGTTGGGACTAGCGGTCACAATGAGCAGTTCTTC. Translation gives CASSVGTSGHNEQFF.

The rearrangement joins TRBV11-2 to TRBJ1-1; the D gene is possibly TRBD1 (6 bases). Germline V CDR1 and CDR2: SGHAT, FQNNGV. CDR3 length: 18 amino acids. Trimming stripped 1 base from V and 1 base from J, with 19 bases between. CDR3 in amino acids: CASSLGLSGAGSNTEAFF. Here the CDR3 DNA reads TGTGCCAGCAGCTTAGGTCTCTCAGGGGCAGGTTCGAACACTGAAGCTTTCTTT.

The chain employs TRBV6-1 and TRBJ1-2; D is unresolved. Trimming removed 2 bases from V and 0 bases from J, with 28 bases in between. CDR3 length: 21 amino acids. Germline V lookup: CDR1 MNHNS, CDR2 SASEGT. The CDR3 DNA is TGTGCCAGCAGTGAATCACCTGTGGGTTTGCCAGGATTCTTCCCTAACTATGGCTACACCTTC. This codes for CASSESPVGLPGFFPNYGYTF.

Details on this clone: The same CDR3 arises from other DNA sequences in this sample as well. The rearrangement uses TRBV5-1 and TRBJ1-1; D is unclear. Germline loops: CDR1 SGHRS, CDR2 YFSETQ. This CDR3 region has 14 residues. V lost 0 bases, J lost 3 bases, and 9 bases lay in between. CDR3 DNA: TGCGCCAGCAGCTTGGGGGGAGGTGACACTGAAGCTTTCTTT. It is translated as CASSLGGGDTEAFF.